This is a list of T cell receptor beta chains from one sample in a study of CD8+CD57+ T cells in acquired aplastic anemia. TCRdb re-derived calls from the reads in MiXCR, one entry per CDR3 protein. There are under 200,000 distinct CDR3 sequences in the sample; 71% occur only once, and approximately 42% lies in the top ten. Material for sequencing was sorted CD4+, CD8+, or CD8+CD57+ T cells (not recorded which) from PBMCs. These receptor sequences come from a human donor with aplastic anemia. CDR3s include the opening cysteine and the closing phenylalanine or tryptophan. A D gene is named only where the DNA matches it firmly. Expanded clones are given a class, and other clones once, few, many or no size at all.

clone_size: NA; d_call: TRBD1; v_call: TRBV15; j_call: TRBJ2-7; cdr3_aa: CATSRGPGQGNYEQYF; cdr3_nt: TGTGCCACCAGCAGAGGACCTGGACAGGGGAACTACGAGCAGTACTTC
clone_size: NA; d_call: TRBD1; v_call: TRBV25-1; j_call: TRBJ1-6; cdr3_aa: CASSDDRARGSYNSPLHF; cdr3_nt: TGTGCCAGCAGTGATGACAGGGCTAGGGGCTCCTATAATTCACCCCTCCACTTT
clone_size: NA; d_call: TRBD2; v_call: TRBV7-9; j_call: TRBJ2-3; cdr3_aa: CASSLPTSGMDTQYF; cdr3_nt: TGTGCCAGCAGCTTACCGACTAGCGGGATGGATACGCAGTATTTT
clone_size: NA; d_call: NA; v_call: TRBV5-1; j_call: TRBJ1-5; cdr3_aa: CASRQDGNQPQHF; cdr3_nt: TGCGCCAGCAGACAGGACGGCAATCAGCCCCAGCATTTT
clone_size: few; d_call: TRBD1; v_call: TRBV10-3; j_call: TRBJ2-5; cdr3_aa: CAISATGVTETQYF; cdr3_nt: TGTGCCATCAGTGCAACAGGGGTAACGGAGACCCAGTACTTC
clone_size: NA; d_call: NA; v_call: TRBV24-1; j_call: TRBJ2-5; cdr3_aa: CATSGQGADWGQETQYF; cdr3_nt: TGTGCCACCAGTGGGCAGGGCGCTGACTGGGGGCAAGAGACCCAGTACTTC
clone_size: NA; d_call: TRBD2; v_call: TRBV7-9; j_call: TRBJ2-5; cdr3_aa: CASSLACTSGGHMCQETQYF; cdr3_nt: TGTGCCAGCAGCTTAGCATGTACTAGCGGGGGACACATGTGCCAAGAGACCCAGTACTTC
clone_size: NA; d_call: NA; v_call: TRBV29-1; j_call: TRBJ1-5; cdr3_aa: CSVVLGDGNQPQHF; cdr3_nt: TGCAGCGTTGTATTGGGGGATGGCAATCAGCCCCAGCATTTT
clone_size: NA; d_call: NA; v_call: TRBV7-9; j_call: TRBJ1-1; cdr3_aa: CASSSASPNTQAFF; cdr3_nt: TGTGCCAGCAGCTCGGCTAGCCCTAACACACAAGCTTTCTTT
clone_size: many; d_call: NA; v_call: TRBV4-1; j_call: TRBJ2-7; cdr3_aa: CASSQVAATYEQYF; cdr3_nt: TGCGCCAGCAGCCAAGTGGCAGCCACCTACGAGCAGTACTTC
clone_size: NA; d_call: TRBD2; v_call: TRBV24-1; j_call: TRBJ2-1; cdr3_aa: CATSDQTSGRHNEQFF; cdr3_nt: TGTGCCACCAGTGACCAGACTAGCGGGAGGCACAATGAGCAGTTCTTC
clone_size: NA; d_call: TRBD2; v_call: TRBV7-2; j_call: TRBJ2-7; cdr3_aa: CASSLLSGGGYEQYF; cdr3_nt: TGTGCCAGCAGCTTGCTTAGCGGGGGGGGCTACGAGCAGTACTTC
clone_size: NA; d_call: TRBD1; v_call: TRBV7-2; j_call: TRBJ1-5; cdr3_aa: CASSLVGQANNQPQHF; cdr3_nt: TGTGCCAGCAGCTTAGTAGGACAGGCTAACAATCAGCCCCAGCATTTT
clone_size: NA; d_call: TRBD1; v_call: TRBV3-1; j_call: TRBJ1-5; cdr3_aa: CASSRTGGDASNQPQHF; cdr3_nt: TGTGCCAGCAGCCGGACAGGGGGGGACGCGAGCAATCAGCCCCAGCATTTT
clone_size: NA; d_call: NA; v_call: TRBV10-1; j_call: TRBJ2-7; cdr3_aa: CASSRSPAGEQYF; cdr3_nt: TGCGCCAGCAGTAGAAGCCCCGCCGGGGAGCAGTACTTC
clone_size: NA; d_call: NA; v_call: TRBV5-1; j_call: TRBJ2-1; cdr3_aa: CASSTGTARYNEQFF; cdr3_nt: TGCGCCAGCAGCACCGGGACGGCCAGATACAATGAGCAGTTCTTC
clone_size: NA; d_call: TRBD2; v_call: TRBV20-1; j_call: TRBJ2-1; cdr3_aa: CSAGLAGYNEQFF; cdr3_nt: TGCAGTGCAGGACTAGCGGGATACAATGAGCAGTTCTTC
clone_size: NA; d_call: NA; v_call: TRBV24-1; j_call: TRBJ2-7; cdr3_aa: CATSDGGLYEQYF; cdr3_nt: TGTGCCACCAGTGACGGGGGTCTCTACGAGCAGTACTTC
clone_size: NA; d_call: TRBD1; v_call: TRBV7-2; j_call: TRBJ2-7; cdr3_aa: CASSLISGQPYEQYF; cdr3_nt: TGTGCCAGCAGTTTGATATCGGGACAGCCCTACGAGCAGTACTTC
clone_size: once; d_call: NA; v_call: TRBV2; j_call: TRBJ2-7; cdr3_aa: CASHTGNSPGPYEQYF; cdr3_nt: TGTGCCAGCCACACAGGGAATTCCCCAGGTCCCTACGAGCAGTACTTC
clone_size: once; d_call: TRBD1; v_call: TRBV7-9; j_call: TRBJ2-1; cdr3_aa: CASSLGGQGGLF; cdr3_nt: TGTGCCAGCAGCTTAGGAGGACAGGGTGGGCTCTTC
clone_size: NA; d_call: NA; v_call: TRBV7-6; j_call: TRBJ1-2; cdr3_aa: CASSSGGWEGYTF; cdr3_nt: TGTGCCAGCAGCTCCGGCGGGTGGGAAGGCTACACCTTC
clone_size: NA; d_call: NA; v_call: TRBV6-5; j_call: TRBJ2-5; cdr3_aa: CASSYSRRQETQYF; cdr3_nt: TGTGCCAGCAGTTACTCTCGACGGCAAGAGACCCAGTACTTC
clone_size: NA; d_call: TRBD2; v_call: TRBV20-1; j_call: TRBJ2-3; cdr3_aa: CSARGLASYTQYF; cdr3_nt: TGCAGTGCTAGGGGACTAGCCAGTTATACGCAGTATTTT
clone_size: NA; d_call: NA; v_call: TRBV20-1; j_call: TRBJ2-5; cdr3_aa: CSAQLGAGETQYF; cdr3_nt: TGCAGTGCTCAGCTGGGGGCGGGAGAGACCCAGTACTTC
clone_size: NA; d_call: TRBD1; v_call: TRBV2; j_call: TRBJ2-1; cdr3_aa: CASSSGTGGIRGEQFF; cdr3_nt: TGTGCCAGCAGTTCCGGGACAGGGGGGATCCGGGGTGAGCAGTTCTTC
clone_size: once; d_call: TRBD2; v_call: TRBV24-1; j_call: TRBJ2-7; cdr3_aa: CATSVSSGRGYEQYF; cdr3_nt: TGTGCCACCAGTGTTTCGAGCGGGAGGGGCTACGAGCAGTACTTC
clone_size: NA; d_call: TRBD1; v_call: TRBV2; j_call: TRBJ1-2; cdr3_aa: CANDREDYGYTF; cdr3_nt: TGTGCCAACGACAGGGAGGACTATGGCTACACCTTC
clone_size: few; d_call: NA; v_call: TRBV20-1; j_call: TRBJ2-5; cdr3_aa: CSARVGLAQETQYF; cdr3_nt: TGCAGTGCTAGAGTAGGTCTAGCCCAAGAGACCCAGTACTTC
clone_size: NA; d_call: TRBD1; v_call: TRBV2; j_call: TRBJ1-6; cdr3_aa: CASSPTTGLINSPLHF; cdr3_nt: TGTGCCAGCAGCCCTACGACAGGGCTAATCAATTCACCCCTCCACTTT
clone_size: NA; d_call: NA; v_call: TRBV7-2; j_call: TRBJ1-4; cdr3_aa: CASSLGKQGGEKLFF; cdr3_nt: TGTGCCAGCAGCTTAGGAAAACAGGGCGGAGAAAAACTGTTTTTT
clone_size: NA; d_call: NA; v_call: TRBV2; j_call: TRBJ2-5; cdr3_aa: CASSTTQETQYF; cdr3_nt: TGTGCCAGCAGTACTACTCAAGAGACCCAGTACTTC
clone_size: NA; d_call: NA; v_call: TRBV14; j_call: TRBJ2-3; cdr3_aa: CASSTSWAGQRTDTQYF; cdr3_nt: TGTGCCAGCAGCACTTCATGGGCGGGACAGCGAACGGATACGCAGTATTTT
clone_size: NA; d_call: NA; v_call: TRBV4-1; j_call: TRBJ1-3; cdr3_aa: CASSQLPLENTIYF; cdr3_nt: TGCGCCAGCAGCCAACTACCCCTCGAAAATACCATATATTTT
clone_size: NA; d_call: NA; v_call: TRBV7-9; j_call: TRBJ1-1; cdr3_aa: CASRNSGRPLTGAFF; cdr3_nt: TGTGCCAGCAGGAATTCGGGCAGGCCCCTCACCGGAGCTTTCTTT
clone_size: few; d_call: NA; v_call: TRBV19; j_call: TRBJ2-7; cdr3_aa: CASSINGESAEQYF; cdr3_nt: TGTGCCAGTAGTATTAACGGGGAATCGGCCGAGCAGTACTTC
clone_size: NA; d_call: NA; v_call: TRBV7-8; j_call: TRBJ1-4; cdr3_aa: CASSPQGNTEKLFF; cdr3_nt: TGTGCCAGCAGCCCCCAGGGGAACACTGAAAAACTGTTTTTT
clone_size: NA; d_call: TRBD1; v_call: TRBV25-1; j_call: TRBJ1-2; cdr3_aa: CATRTGTGYTF; cdr3_nt: TGTGCCACCAGGACAGGGACTGGCTACACCTTC
clone_size: once; d_call: TRBD1; v_call: TRBV10-3; j_call: TRBJ1-1; cdr3_aa: CAISELGQGNTEAFF; cdr3_nt: TGTGCCATCAGTGAGTTGGGACAGGGGAACACTGAAGCTTTCTTT
clone_size: NA; d_call: TRBD1; v_call: TRBV19; j_call: TRBJ2-7; cdr3_aa: CASRLTGGSQQYF; cdr3_nt: TGTGCCAGTAGGCTAACAGGGGGCTCTCAGCAGTACTTC
clone_size: NA; d_call: NA; v_call: TRBV20-1; j_call: TRBJ2-1; cdr3_aa: CSAPGPGSYNEQFF; cdr3_nt: TGCAGTGCCCCAGGGCCGGGTTCCTACAATGAGCAGTTCTTC
clone_size: NA; d_call: TRBD1; v_call: TRBV19; j_call: TRBJ1-3; cdr3_aa: CASSLLQGARNTIYF; cdr3_nt: TGTGCCAGTAGTCTTCTACAGGGGGCTAGAAACACCATATATTTT
clone_size: NA; d_call: NA; v_call: TRBV20-1; j_call: TRBJ2-5; cdr3_aa: CSARDAGRPQETQYF; cdr3_nt: TGCAGTGCTAGAGATGCGGGCAGGCCTCAAGAGACCCAGTACTTC
clone_size: NA; d_call: NA; v_call: TRBV19; j_call: TRBJ2-7; cdr3_aa: CASSEAPSYEQYF; cdr3_nt: TGTGCCAGCAGTGAAGCACCGTCCTACGAGCAGTACTTC
clone_size: NA; d_call: TRBD2; v_call: TRBV15; j_call: TRBJ2-1; cdr3_aa: CATSRDPTSGRRQYNEQFF; cdr3_nt: TGTGCCACCAGCAGAGATCCGACTAGCGGGAGGCGACAGTACAATGAGCAGTTCTTC
clone_size: few; d_call: TRBD2; v_call: TRBV15; j_call: TRBJ2-7; cdr3_aa: CATSILAGSYEQYF; cdr3_nt: TGTGCCACCAGCATATTAGCGGGCTCCTACGAGCAGTACTTC
clone_size: few; d_call: TRBD1; v_call: TRBV20-1; j_call: TRBJ1-2; cdr3_aa: CSVHTDRVDGYTF; cdr3_nt: TGCAGTGTTCACACGGACAGGGTCGATGGCTACACCTTC
clone_size: NA; d_call: TRBD2; v_call: TRBV20-1; j_call: TRBJ2-7; cdr3_aa: CSAWTSGSYEQYF; cdr3_nt: TGCAGTGCTTGGACTAGCGGGAGCTACGAGCAGTACTTC
clone_size: NA; d_call: NA; v_call: TRBV6-4; j_call: TRBJ2-5; cdr3_aa: CASSDSSNQPQYF; cdr3_nt: TGTGCCAGCAGTGACTCTTCGAATCAGCCCCAGTACTTC